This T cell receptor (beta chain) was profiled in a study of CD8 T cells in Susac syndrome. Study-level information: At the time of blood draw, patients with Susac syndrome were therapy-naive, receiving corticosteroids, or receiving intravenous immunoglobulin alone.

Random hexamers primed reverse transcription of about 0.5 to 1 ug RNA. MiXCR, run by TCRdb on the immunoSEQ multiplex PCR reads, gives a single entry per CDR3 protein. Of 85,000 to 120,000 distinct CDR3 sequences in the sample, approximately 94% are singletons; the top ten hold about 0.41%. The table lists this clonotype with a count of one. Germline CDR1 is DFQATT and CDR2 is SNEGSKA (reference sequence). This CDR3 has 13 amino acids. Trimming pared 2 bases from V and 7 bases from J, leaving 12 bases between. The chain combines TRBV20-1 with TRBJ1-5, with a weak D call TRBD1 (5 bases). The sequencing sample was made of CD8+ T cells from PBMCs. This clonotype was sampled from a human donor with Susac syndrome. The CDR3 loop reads CSARRWDDQPQHF. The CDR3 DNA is TGCAGTGCTAGAAGATGGGACGACCAGCCCCAGCATTTT.